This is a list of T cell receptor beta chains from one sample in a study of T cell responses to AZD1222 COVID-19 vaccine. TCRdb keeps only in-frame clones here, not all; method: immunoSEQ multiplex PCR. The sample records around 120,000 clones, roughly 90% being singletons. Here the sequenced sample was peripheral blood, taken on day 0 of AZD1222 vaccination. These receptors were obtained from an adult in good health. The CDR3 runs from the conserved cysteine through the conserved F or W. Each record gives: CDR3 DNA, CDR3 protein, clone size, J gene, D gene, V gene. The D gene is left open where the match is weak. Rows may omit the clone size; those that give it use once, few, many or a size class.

cdr3_nt: TGTGCCAGCAGGCTAACAGAGACCTCTGGAAACACCATATATTTT; cdr3_aa: CASRLTETSGNTIYF; clone_size: .; j_call: TRBJ1-3; d_call: .; v_call: TRBV6-5
cdr3_nt: TGTGCCAGCAGCCTCGGGACTAGCGGGGGGGGTTTGCGGGAGACCCAGTACTTC; cdr3_aa: CASSLGTSGGGLRETQYF; clone_size: .; j_call: TRBJ2-5; d_call: TRBD2; v_call: TRBV11-2
cdr3_nt: TGCGCCAGCAGCCGGCCGGACAACTCTGGAAACACCATATATTTT; cdr3_aa: CASSRPDNSGNTIYF; clone_size: .; j_call: TRBJ1-3; d_call: .; v_call: TRBV5-1
cdr3_nt: TGTGCCAGAAAACAGCTTATGAACACTGAAGCTTTCTTT; cdr3_aa: CARKQLMNTEAFF; clone_size: .; j_call: TRBJ1-1; d_call: .; v_call: TRBV5-4
cdr3_nt: TGTGCCAGCAGCTTTTCCGAATTTTCGCAGTACTTC; cdr3_aa: CASSFSEFSQYF; clone_size: .; j_call: TRBJ2-7; d_call: .; v_call: TRBV12-3/TRBV12-4
cdr3_nt: TGCAGTGCTAGTAGGTGGCGGGGGGGCGTGACTTATACGCAGTATTTT; cdr3_aa: CSASRWRGGVTYTQYF; clone_size: .; j_call: TRBJ2-3; d_call: TRBD2; v_call: TRBV20-1
cdr3_nt: TGTGCCACCTCGGGACAGGGGGCAAATGGCTACACCTTC; cdr3_aa: CATSGQGANGYTF; clone_size: .; j_call: TRBJ1-2; d_call: TRBD1; v_call: TRBV19
cdr3_nt: TGTGCCAGCAGTATGGACAGGCTCAGGGAAAAACTGTTTTTT; cdr3_aa: CASSMDRLREKLFF; clone_size: .; j_call: TRBJ1-4; d_call: TRBD1; v_call: TRBV6-5
cdr3_nt: TGTGCCAGCAGTTCCAGACAGCTAAGAGATAGCAATCAGCCCCAGCATTTT; cdr3_aa: CASSSRQLRDSNQPQHF; clone_size: .; j_call: TRBJ1-5; d_call: .; v_call: TRBV27
cdr3_nt: TGTGCCAGCAGGCGATGGACAGGAGATGAAAAACTGTTTTTT; cdr3_aa: CASRRWTGDEKLFF; clone_size: .; j_call: TRBJ1-4; d_call: TRBD1; v_call: TRBV28
cdr3_nt: TGTGCCAGCAGTTTCCGGGACACAGTGGGGAACACTGAAGCTTTCTTT; cdr3_aa: CASSFRDTVGNTEAFF; clone_size: .; j_call: TRBJ1-1; d_call: .; v_call: TRBV6-5
cdr3_nt: TGCGCCAGCAGCTTGGCCGGTCGTAACAATGAGCAGTTCTTC; cdr3_aa: CASSLAGRNNEQFF; clone_size: .; j_call: TRBJ2-1; d_call: .; v_call: TRBV5-1
cdr3_nt: TGTGCCACCACAGCGGGAGGGGTGGGTAATTCACCCCTCCACTTT; cdr3_aa: CATTAGGVGNSPLHF; clone_size: .; j_call: TRBJ1-6; d_call: .; v_call: TRBV15
cdr3_nt: TGTGCCAGCAGTTTGGGGCAGGCTGGCTACACCTTC; cdr3_aa: CASSLGQAGYTF; clone_size: .; j_call: TRBJ1-2; d_call: .; v_call: TRBV12-3/TRBV12-4
cdr3_nt: TGTGCCAACACCCTGGACAGGGCGGGCTATGGCTACACCTTC; cdr3_aa: CANTLDRAGYGYTF; clone_size: .; j_call: TRBJ1-2; d_call: .; v_call: TRBV21-1
cdr3_nt: TGTGCCAGCAGTTACCGGGACGACTCCTACGAGCAGTACTTC; cdr3_aa: CASSYRDDSYEQYF; clone_size: once; j_call: TRBJ2-7; d_call: .; v_call: TRBV6-5
cdr3_nt: TGTGCCAGCAAGAGGGGGAATTGGAACACTGAAGCTTTCTTT; cdr3_aa: CASKRGNWNTEAFF; clone_size: .; j_call: TRBJ1-1; d_call: .; v_call: TRBV6-5
cdr3_nt: TGTGCCAGCAGCATGCAGACGGACGATTCACCCCTCCACTTT; cdr3_aa: CASSMQTDDSPLHF; clone_size: .; j_call: TRBJ1-6; d_call: .; v_call: TRBV7-6
cdr3_nt: TGTGCCAGCAGTTACACACCCCAGGGGACAGCGAATGGCTACACCTTC; cdr3_aa: CASSYTPQGTANGYTF; clone_size: .; j_call: TRBJ1-2; d_call: TRBD1; v_call: TRBV6-5
cdr3_nt: TGTGCCAGCAGTTTATCAGTGAACACTGAAGCTTTCTTT; cdr3_aa: CASSLSVNTEAFF; clone_size: once; j_call: TRBJ1-1; d_call: .; v_call: TRBV28
cdr3_nt: TGTGCCAGCAGCGTAGGGGGGTCCGGGGCCAACGTCCTGACTTTC; cdr3_aa: CASSVGGSGANVLTF; clone_size: .; j_call: TRBJ2-6; d_call: .; v_call: TRBV9
cdr3_nt: TGTGCCAGCAGTCGCAGGGGGGTCAACTATGGCTACACCTTC; cdr3_aa: CASSRRGVNYGYTF; clone_size: .; j_call: TRBJ1-2; d_call: TRBD1; v_call: TRBV6-2/TRBV6-3
cdr3_nt: TGTGCCAGCTTCACGTCCATGGGGTATGGCTACACCTTC; cdr3_aa: CASFTSMGYGYTF; clone_size: .; j_call: TRBJ1-2; d_call: .; v_call: TRBV6-6
cdr3_nt: TGCGCCAGCAGCGTGGAGTTAAGCTCTGGAAACACCATATATTTT; cdr3_aa: CASSVELSSGNTIYF; clone_size: .; j_call: TRBJ1-3; d_call: .; v_call: TRBV5-1
cdr3_nt: TGTGCCAGCACCCGGTCGGGGGGGCGGAATGAGCAGTTCTTC; cdr3_aa: CASTRSGGRNEQFF; clone_size: .; j_call: TRBJ2-1; d_call: TRBD2; v_call: TRBV6-5
cdr3_nt: TGTGCCAGCAGTCGGGACAGCAGCCTGAACACTGAAGCTTTCTTT; cdr3_aa: CASSRDSSLNTEAFF; clone_size: .; j_call: TRBJ1-1; d_call: TRBD1; v_call: TRBV6-5
cdr3_nt: TGTGCCACCAGCAGAGGGTGGGGCGAACTGTTTTTT; cdr3_aa: CATSRGWGELFF; clone_size: .; j_call: TRBJ1-4; d_call: .; v_call: TRBV15
cdr3_nt: TGTGCCAGCAGCGAGATGAGCTCTGGAAACACCATATATTTT; cdr3_aa: CASSEMSSGNTIYF; clone_size: .; j_call: TRBJ1-3; d_call: .; v_call: TRBV9
cdr3_nt: TGTGCCAGCAGCCCAAGGACAGGGGAGAGTGGCTACACCTTC; cdr3_aa: CASSPRTGESGYTF; clone_size: .; j_call: TRBJ1-2; d_call: TRBD1; v_call: TRBV3-1/TRBV3-2
cdr3_nt: TGTGCCAGCAGCGTAGTTCCCACGGGGGTAGAAAAACTGTTTTTT; cdr3_aa: CASSVVPTGVEKLFF; clone_size: .; j_call: TRBJ1-4; d_call: .; v_call: TRBV9
cdr3_nt: TGTGCCAGCAGCCAAGTTCCCTTGGGGGCGGGGGGCTACAATGAGCAGTTCTTC; cdr3_aa: CASSQVPLGAGGYNEQFF; clone_size: .; j_call: TRBJ2-1; d_call: TRBD2; v_call: TRBV4-2
cdr3_nt: TGTGCCAGCAGTTCTCAGGGGAAGGACACCATATATTTT; cdr3_aa: CASSSQGKDTIYF; clone_size: once; j_call: TRBJ1-3; d_call: .; v_call: TRBV12-3/TRBV12-4
cdr3_nt: TGTGCCAGCGCACTCGGGAGCCTGACCTACGAGCAGTACTTC; cdr3_aa: CASALGSLTYEQYF; clone_size: .; j_call: TRBJ2-7; d_call: .; v_call: TRBV28
cdr3_nt: TGTGCCAGCAGTGAGCAGGGGTATGAAAAACTGTTTTTT; cdr3_aa: CASSEQGYEKLFF; clone_size: .; j_call: TRBJ1-4; d_call: .; v_call: TRBV6-1
cdr3_nt: TGTGCCAGCAGAATCAGCGGGGGGCCAGGCAATGAGCAGTTCTTC; cdr3_aa: CASRISGGPGNEQFF; clone_size: .; j_call: TRBJ2-1; d_call: TRBD2; v_call: TRBV11-1
cdr3_nt: TGTGCCACCAGTGATTCTGTAACAGGGATGGGTCAGTACTTC; cdr3_aa: CATSDSVTGMGQYF; clone_size: .; j_call: TRBJ2-5; d_call: .; v_call: TRBV24-1
cdr3_nt: TGCAGTGCTAGTAGGGGCACTGAAGCTTTCTTT; cdr3_aa: CSASRGTEAFF; clone_size: .; j_call: TRBJ1-1; d_call: .; v_call: TRBV20-1